This T cell receptor beta chain comes out of a study of T cell responses to AZD1222 COVID-19 vaccine. TCRdb's copy holds only in-frame clones and misses some; the assay was immunoSEQ multiplex PCR. Here the sample spans 86,000 or so clones, roughly 86% being singletons. The CDR3 contains 13 residues. Trimming took 7 bases from V and 5 from J; bases not matched to a gene: 7. Concerning this clone: The antigen is undetermined.

General observations from the study: Repertoires were sampled only after the peak T cell response.

The clonotype comes from an adult who received the AZD1222 COVID-19 vaccine. V gene TRBV12-3 or TRBV12-4 combines with J gene TRBJ1-1, with TRBD1 matching 7 bases. Specimen: peripheral blood, collected 28 days after the second AZD1222 dose. For the CDR3, the DNA is TGTGCCAGCATGATCCGCAGGGGGACTGAAGCTTTCTTT. Its protein is CASMIRRGTEAFF.